The present T cell receptor beta chain was sequenced within a study of a mutant IDH1 vaccine in newly diagnosed glioma. This CDR3 has 14 amino acids. The V gene's germline CDR1 is MNHEY and CDR2 SVGAGI. V shed 0 bases and J shed 4 bases, with 9 bases lying between them. A word on this clone: Its antigen remains unidentified.

The time point was: week 5, during vaccination. Each dose delivered 300 ug of mutant IDH1 20-mer peptide subcutaneously with imiquimod. The assay was immunoSEQ multiplex PCR, and TCRdb's table has in-frame clones only and misses some. The sample includes tens of thousands of clones, about 86% seen only once; the top ten take 3% to 4%. The V call is TRBV6-5, the J call TRBJ1-2; D possibly corresponds to TRBD1 (5 bases). This clonotype originated in a young man with glioma. The material sequenced was PBMCs, taken from a glioma patient whose treatment included an IDH1 peptide vaccine. The CDR3, as DNA: TGTGCCAGCAGTTACTCTATGGACATCTATGGCTACACCTTC. Protein sequence: CASSYSMDIYGYTF.